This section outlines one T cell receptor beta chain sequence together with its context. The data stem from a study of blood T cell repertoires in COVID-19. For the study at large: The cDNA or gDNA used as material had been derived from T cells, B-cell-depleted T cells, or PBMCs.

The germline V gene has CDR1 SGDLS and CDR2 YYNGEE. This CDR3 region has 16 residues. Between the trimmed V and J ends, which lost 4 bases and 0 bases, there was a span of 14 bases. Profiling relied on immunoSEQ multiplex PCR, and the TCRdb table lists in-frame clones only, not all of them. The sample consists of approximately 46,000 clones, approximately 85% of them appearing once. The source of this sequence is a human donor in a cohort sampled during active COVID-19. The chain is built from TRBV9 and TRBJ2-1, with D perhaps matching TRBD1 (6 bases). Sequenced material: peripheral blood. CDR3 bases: TGTGCCAGCAGCCCTTTACCGGACAGCTCCTACAATGAGCAGTTCTTC. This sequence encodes CASSPLPDSSYNEQFF.